This entry describes one TCR beta chain. The data originate from a study of T-cell reconstitution after alpha-beta-depleted transplantation in children. It was with unique molecular identifiers that the TCRbeta library was prepared. TCRdb reprocessed the PCR reads via MiXCR and lists one record per CDR3 protein. The sample shows 700,000 or so distinct CDR3 sequences, 13% of them seen only once. V gave up 4 bases and J gave up 3 bases, with 16 bases separating them. The CDR3 loop spans 14 amino acids. Germline lookup yields CDR1 GTSNPN and CDR2 SVGIG (reference sequence). The starting material was PBMCs, obtained before TCRalphabeta/CD19-depleted stem cell transplant. This chain connects TRBV30 to TRBJ2-7; weak D call: TRBD2 (5 bases). The receptor's source is a girl aged 2 to 9 with congenital amegakaryocytic thrombocytopenia, due to receive a stem cell transplant. CDR3: CAWNRDILNYEQYF. The CDR3 nucleotides read TGTGCCTGGAACCGGGATATATTAAACTACGAGCAGTACTTC.